This T cell receptor beta chain was recorded in a study of follicular helper T cells after annual influenza vaccination. Assay: immunoSEQ multiplex PCR; the TCRdb copy retains only in-frame clones and omits some. Of about 5,800 clones in the sample, roughly 85% were seen once. The CDR3 loop spans 16 amino acids. V was cut by 3 bases and J by 3 bases, with 18 bases left in between. Germline CDR1 is MDHEN and CDR2 is SYDVKM. The time point: 2015-2016 season, pre-vaccination. Only one count was recorded for this clone. This chain links TRBV28 with TRBJ2-7; maybe TRBD2 (5 bases). The clonotype comes from an adult who received the influenza vaccine. This specimen consisted of CXCR5+ CD38- circulating T follicular helper cells from blood, obtained on the day of influenza vaccination. Subset given: circulating Tfh, non-naive CD4+CXCR5+PD-1+ (ICOS+CD38+ or ICOS-CD38-). The CDR3, as DNA: TGTGCCAGCAGTTTTATCTCGAATAGCGTAAACTACGAGCAGTACTTC. Residues: CASSFISNSVNYEQYF.